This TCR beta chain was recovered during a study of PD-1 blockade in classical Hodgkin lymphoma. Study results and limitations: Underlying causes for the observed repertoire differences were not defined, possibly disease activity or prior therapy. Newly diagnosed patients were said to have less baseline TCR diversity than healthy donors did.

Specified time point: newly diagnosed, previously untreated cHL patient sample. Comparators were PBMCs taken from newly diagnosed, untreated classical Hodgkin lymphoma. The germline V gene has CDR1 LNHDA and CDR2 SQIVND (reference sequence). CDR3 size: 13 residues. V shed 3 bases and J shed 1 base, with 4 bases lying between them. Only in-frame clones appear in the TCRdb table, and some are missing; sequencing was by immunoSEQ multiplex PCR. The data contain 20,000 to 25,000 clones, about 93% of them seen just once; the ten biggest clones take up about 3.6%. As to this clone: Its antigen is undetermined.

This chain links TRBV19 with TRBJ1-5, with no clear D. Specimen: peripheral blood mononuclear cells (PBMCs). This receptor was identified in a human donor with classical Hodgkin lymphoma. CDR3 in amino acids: CASSMVSNQPQHF. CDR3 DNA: TGTGCCAGTAGTATGGTGAGCAATCAGCCCCAGCATTTT.